Reported below is one T cell receptor beta chain. Original processing methods: Scientists estimated how many nucleated cells there were by amplifying reference gene primers. Only in-frame clones appear in the TCRdb table, and some are missing; sequencing was by immunoSEQ multiplex PCR. V, J and clone size derive from that table, while D and trimming were established from the DNA sequence. Of over 250,000 clones listed, approximately 85% are singletons. The data were obtained in a study of blood T cell repertoires in COVID-19. The sample was PBMCs or T cells enriched from blood (not recorded which). This clonotype originated in a woman aged 25-40 years who had recovered from COVID-19.

This CDR3 is CASSVGGRNTIYF. Written as DNA, the CDR3 is TGTGCCAGCAGCGTAGGAGGAAGAAACACCATATATTTT. The J gene is TRBJ1-3, the V gene TRBV9, with unresolved D. V dropped 0 bases and J dropped 5 bases, with 6 bases sitting between them. The CDR3 consists of 13 residues. Germline V lookup: CDR1 SGDLS, CDR2 YYNGEE.